The sequence of this T cell receptor (beta chain) was determined in a study of blood T cell repertoires in COVID-19. For the study at large: The origin of the acute and convalescent COVID-19 samples was the United States, Italy and Spain. In each case, the material was cDNA or gDNA derived from T cells, B-cell-depleted T cells, or PBMCs.

Repertoires were generated with immunoSEQ multiplex PCR, while TCRdb's copy carries only in-frame clones and drops some. Among roughly 100,000 clones, 65% to 90% were seen once, and the ten largest hold 15% to 20%. Germline CDR1 and CDR2: LNHDA and SQIVND (reference sequence). This CDR3 contains 13 residues. Germline trimming cut 4 bases from V and 5 bases from J; bases unmatched to any gene: 2. This chain joins TRBV19 and TRBJ2-7; 10 nucleotides match TRBD1. The sample was peripheral blood. The sequence came from a woman aged 80 or over with acute or convalescent COVID-19. The chain's CDR3 is CASSTGTGDEQYF. The CDR3 coding sequence is TGTGCCAGTAGTACCGGGACAGGGGACGAGCAGTACTTC.